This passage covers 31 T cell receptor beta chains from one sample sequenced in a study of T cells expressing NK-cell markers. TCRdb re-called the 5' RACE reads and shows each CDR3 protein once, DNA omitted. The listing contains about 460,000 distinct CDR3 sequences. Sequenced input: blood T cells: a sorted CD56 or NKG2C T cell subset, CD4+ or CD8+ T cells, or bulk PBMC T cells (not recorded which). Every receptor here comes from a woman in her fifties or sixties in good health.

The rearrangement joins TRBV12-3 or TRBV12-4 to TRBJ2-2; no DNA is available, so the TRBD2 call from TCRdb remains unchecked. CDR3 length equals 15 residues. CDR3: CASSLPALHTGELFF.

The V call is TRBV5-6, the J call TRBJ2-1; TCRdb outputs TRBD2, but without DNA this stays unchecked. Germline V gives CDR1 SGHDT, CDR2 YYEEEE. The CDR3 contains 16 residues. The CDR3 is CASLFSGRAWYNEQFF.

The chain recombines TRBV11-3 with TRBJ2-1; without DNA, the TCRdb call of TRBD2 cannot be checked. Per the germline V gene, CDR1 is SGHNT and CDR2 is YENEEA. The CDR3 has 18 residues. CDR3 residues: CASSLGGLAGAIYNEQFF. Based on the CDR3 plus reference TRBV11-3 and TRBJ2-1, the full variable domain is EAGVVQSPRYKIIEKKQPVAFWCNPISGHNTLYWYLQNLGQGPELLIRYENEEAVDDSQLPKDRFSAERLKGVDSTLKIQPAELGDSAVYLCASSLGGLAGAIYNEQFFGPGTRLTVL.

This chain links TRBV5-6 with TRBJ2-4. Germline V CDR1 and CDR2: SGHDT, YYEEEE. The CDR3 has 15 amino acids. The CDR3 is CASRRMQVAKNIQYF.

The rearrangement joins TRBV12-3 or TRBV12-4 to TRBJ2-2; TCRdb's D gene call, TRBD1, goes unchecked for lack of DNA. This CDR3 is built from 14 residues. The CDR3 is CASTPADRTGELFF.

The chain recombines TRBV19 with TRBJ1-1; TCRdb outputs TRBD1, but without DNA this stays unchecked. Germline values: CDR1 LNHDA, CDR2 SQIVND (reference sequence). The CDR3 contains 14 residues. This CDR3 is CASSIGGQYYEAFF.

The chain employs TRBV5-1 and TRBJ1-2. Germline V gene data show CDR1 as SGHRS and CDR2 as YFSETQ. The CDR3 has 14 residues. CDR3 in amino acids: CASSFLTNNYGYTF.

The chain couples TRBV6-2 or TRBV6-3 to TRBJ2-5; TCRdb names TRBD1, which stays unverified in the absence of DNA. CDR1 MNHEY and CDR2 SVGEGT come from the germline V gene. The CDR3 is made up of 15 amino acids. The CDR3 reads CASSRGDSRRETQYF.

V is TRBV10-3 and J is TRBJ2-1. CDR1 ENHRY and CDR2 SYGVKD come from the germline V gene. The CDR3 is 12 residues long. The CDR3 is CAISETHIEQFF.

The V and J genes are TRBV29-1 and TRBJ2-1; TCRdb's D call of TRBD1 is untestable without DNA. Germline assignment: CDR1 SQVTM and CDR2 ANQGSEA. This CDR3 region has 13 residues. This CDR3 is CSGRQGLSNEQFF.

CDR3 loop: CASSQGVTGELFF. The V gene is TRBV6-2 or TRBV6-3, the J gene TRBJ2-2; the TCRdb call, TRBD1, lacks DNA for checking. Germline values: CDR1 MNHEY, CDR2 SVGEGT. The CDR3 consists of 13 residues.

This chain's CDR3 is CASSVAPRTSGNEQFF. The chain has TRBV9 and TRBJ2-1; TCRdb picks TRBD2, but there is no DNA to check that call. From germline, CDR1 is SGDLS and CDR2 YYNGEE. CDR3 length equals 16 residues.

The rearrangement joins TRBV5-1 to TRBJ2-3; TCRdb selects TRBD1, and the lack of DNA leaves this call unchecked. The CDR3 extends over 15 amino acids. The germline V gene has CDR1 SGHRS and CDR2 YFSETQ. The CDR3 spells CASSLDASLEVEQYF.

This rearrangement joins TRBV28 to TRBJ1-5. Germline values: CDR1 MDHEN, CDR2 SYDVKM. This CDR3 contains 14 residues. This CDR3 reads CASRLGRDSQPQHF.

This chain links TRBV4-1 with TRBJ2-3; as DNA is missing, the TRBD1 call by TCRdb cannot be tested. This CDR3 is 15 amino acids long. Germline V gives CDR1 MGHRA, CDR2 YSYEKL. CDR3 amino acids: CASLRANGGADTQYF.

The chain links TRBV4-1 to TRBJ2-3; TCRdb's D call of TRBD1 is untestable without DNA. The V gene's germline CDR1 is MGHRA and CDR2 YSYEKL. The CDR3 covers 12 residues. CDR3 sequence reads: CASSIPRNTQYF.

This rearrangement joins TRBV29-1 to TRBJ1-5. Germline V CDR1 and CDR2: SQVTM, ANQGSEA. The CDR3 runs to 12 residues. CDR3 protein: CSAKYSNQPQHF. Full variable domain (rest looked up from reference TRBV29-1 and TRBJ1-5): SAVISQKPSRDICQRGTSLTIQCQVDSQVTMMFWYRQQPGQSLTLIATANQGSEATYESGFVIDKFPISRPNLTFSTLTVSNMSPEDSSIYLCSAKYSNQPQHFGDGTRLSIL.

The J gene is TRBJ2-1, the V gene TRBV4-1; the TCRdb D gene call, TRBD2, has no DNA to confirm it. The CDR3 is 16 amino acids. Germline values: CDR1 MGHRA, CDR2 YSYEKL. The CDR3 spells CASSQVGSTSGSEQFF.

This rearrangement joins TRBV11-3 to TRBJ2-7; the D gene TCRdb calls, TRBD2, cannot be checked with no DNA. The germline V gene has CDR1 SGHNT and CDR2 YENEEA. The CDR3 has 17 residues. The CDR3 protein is CASSSRFRLAGSYEQYF.

CDR3: CALRHGSKLFF. The chain joins TRBV30 to TRBJ1-4. In germline, CDR1 is GTSNPN, CDR2 SVGIG (reference sequence). The CDR3 runs to 11 residues.

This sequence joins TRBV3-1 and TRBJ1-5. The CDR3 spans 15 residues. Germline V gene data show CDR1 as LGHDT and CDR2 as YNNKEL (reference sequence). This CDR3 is CASSQEGSARQPQHF.

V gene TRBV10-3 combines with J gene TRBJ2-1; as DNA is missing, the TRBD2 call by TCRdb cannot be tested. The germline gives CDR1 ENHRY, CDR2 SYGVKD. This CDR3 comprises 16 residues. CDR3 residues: CAISPLAGSSYNEQFF.

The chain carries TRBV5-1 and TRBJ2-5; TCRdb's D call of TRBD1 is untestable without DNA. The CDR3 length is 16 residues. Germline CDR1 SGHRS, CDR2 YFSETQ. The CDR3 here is CASSLPPGRTQETQYF.

The CDR3 region is CSVLGTGSGYTF. J is TRBJ1-2 and V is TRBV29-1; TCRdb names TRBD1, which stays unverified in the absence of DNA. Germline CDR1 SQVTM, CDR2 ANQGSEA. The CDR3 has 12 residues.

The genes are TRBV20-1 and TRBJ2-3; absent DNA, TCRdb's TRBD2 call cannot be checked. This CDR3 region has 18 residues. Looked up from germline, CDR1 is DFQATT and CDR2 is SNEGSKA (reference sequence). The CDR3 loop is CSANPGTSGMKGTDTQYF.

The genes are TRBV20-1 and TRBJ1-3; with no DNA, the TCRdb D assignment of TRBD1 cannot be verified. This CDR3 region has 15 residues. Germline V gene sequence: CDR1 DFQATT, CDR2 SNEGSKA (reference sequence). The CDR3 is CSANDRNLAWNTIYF.

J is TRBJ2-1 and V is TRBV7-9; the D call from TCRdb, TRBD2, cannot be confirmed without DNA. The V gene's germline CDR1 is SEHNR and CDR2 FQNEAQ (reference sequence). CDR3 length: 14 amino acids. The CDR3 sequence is CASSLVGVANEQFF.

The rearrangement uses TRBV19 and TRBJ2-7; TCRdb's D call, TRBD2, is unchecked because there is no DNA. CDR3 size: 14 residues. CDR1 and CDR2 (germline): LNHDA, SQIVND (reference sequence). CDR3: CASNGGQGSTKQYF.

CDR3 in amino acids: CASSQDWGDESEQFF. V and J are TRBV4-1 and TRBJ2-1; the D call of TRBD2 rests on TCRdb alone, since no DNA is present to check it. Germline CDR1 is MGHRA and CDR2 is YSYEKL. The CDR3 is made up of 15 amino acids.

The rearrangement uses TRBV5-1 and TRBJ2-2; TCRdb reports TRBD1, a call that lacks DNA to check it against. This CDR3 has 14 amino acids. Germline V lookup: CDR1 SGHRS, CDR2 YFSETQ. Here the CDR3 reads CASSSDRGIGELFF. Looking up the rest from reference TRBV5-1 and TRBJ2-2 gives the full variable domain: KAGVTQTPRYLIKTRGQQVTLSCSPISGHRSVSWYQQTPGQGLQFLFEYFSETQRNKGNFPGRFSGRQFSNSRSEMNVSTLELGDSALYLCASSSDRGIGELFFGEGSRLTVL.

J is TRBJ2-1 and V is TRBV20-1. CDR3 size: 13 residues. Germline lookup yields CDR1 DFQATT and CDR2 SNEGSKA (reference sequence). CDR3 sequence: CSVERASYNEQFF.